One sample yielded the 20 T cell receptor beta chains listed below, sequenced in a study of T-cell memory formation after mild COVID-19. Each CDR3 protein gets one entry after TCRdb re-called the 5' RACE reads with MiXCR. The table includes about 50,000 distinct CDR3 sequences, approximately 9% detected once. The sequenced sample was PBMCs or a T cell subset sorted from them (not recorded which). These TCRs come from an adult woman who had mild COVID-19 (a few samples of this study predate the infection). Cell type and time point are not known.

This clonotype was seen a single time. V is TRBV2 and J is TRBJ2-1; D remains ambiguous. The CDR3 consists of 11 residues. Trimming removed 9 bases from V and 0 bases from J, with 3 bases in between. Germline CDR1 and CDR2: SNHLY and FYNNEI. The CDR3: CARGSYNEQFF. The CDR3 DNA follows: TGTGCCAGGGGCTCCTACAATGAGCAGTTCTTC.

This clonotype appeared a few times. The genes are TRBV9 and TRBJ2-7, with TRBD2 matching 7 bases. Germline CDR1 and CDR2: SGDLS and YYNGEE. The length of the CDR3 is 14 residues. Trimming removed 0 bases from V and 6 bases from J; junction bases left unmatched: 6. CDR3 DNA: TGTGCCAGCAGCGTAGATCCGGGGGGAAGCGAGCAGTACTTC. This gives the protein CASSVDPGGSEQYF.

The CDR3 loop is CASSASGLEITDTQYF. CDR3 DNA: TGTGCCAGCAGCGCCTCCGGACTAGAGATAACAGATACGCAGTATTTT. J is TRBJ2-3 and V is TRBV9, with 7 bases matching TRBD2. This CDR3 is built from 16 residues. J lost 3 bases, V lost 3 bases, and 10 bases had no gene match. Germline CDR1 and CDR2: SGDLS and YYNGEE.

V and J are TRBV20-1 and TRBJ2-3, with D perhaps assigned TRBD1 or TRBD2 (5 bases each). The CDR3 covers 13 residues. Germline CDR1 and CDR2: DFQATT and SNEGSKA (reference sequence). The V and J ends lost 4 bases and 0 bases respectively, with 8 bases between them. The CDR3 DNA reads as TGCAGTGCTATTGGGACGAGCACAGATACGCAGTATTTT. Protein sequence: CSAIGTSTDTQYF.

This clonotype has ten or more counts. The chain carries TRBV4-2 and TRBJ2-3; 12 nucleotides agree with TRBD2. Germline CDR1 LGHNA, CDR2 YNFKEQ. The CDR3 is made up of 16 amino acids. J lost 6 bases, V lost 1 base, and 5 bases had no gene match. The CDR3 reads CASSQASGGALDTQYF. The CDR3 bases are TGTGCCAGCAGCCAAGCTAGCGGGGGGGCCCTCGATACGCAGTATTTT.

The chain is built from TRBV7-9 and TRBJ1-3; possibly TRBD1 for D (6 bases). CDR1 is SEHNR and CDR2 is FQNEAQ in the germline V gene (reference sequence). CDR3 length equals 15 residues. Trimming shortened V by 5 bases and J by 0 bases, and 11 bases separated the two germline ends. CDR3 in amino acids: CASSKGGSSGNTIYF. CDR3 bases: TGTGCCAGCAGCAAAGGGGGGAGCTCTGGAAACACCATATATTTT.

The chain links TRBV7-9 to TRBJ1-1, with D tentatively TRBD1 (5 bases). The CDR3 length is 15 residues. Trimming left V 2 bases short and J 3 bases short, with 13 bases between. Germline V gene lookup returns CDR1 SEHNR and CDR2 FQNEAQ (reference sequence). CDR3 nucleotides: TGTGCCAGCAGCTTACCGGGACTGGGCGACACTGAAGCTTTCTTT. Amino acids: CASSLPGLGDTEAFF.

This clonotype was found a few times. CDR3 residues: CASSLGGISTFF. In DNA form, the CDR3 reads TGCGCCAGCAGCTTGGGGGGGATCTCGACTTTCTTT. The chain links TRBV5-1 to TRBJ1-1; perhaps TRBD1 as D (5 bases). Trimming left V 0 bases short and J 12 bases short, with 12 bases between. Per the germline V gene, CDR1 is SGHRS and CDR2 is YFSETQ. The CDR3 consists of 12 residues.

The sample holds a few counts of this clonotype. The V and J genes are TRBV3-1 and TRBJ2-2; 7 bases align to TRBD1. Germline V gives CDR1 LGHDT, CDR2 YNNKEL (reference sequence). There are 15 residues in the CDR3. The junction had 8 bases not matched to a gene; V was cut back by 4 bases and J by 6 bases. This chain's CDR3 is CASSPRTGSPGELFF. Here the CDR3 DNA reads TGTGCCAGCAGCCCACGGACAGGTTCCCCCGGGGAGCTGTTTTTT.

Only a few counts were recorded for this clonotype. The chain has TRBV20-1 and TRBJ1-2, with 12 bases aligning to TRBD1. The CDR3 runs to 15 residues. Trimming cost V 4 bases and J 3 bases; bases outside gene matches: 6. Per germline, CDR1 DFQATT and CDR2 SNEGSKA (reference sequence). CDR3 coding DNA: TGCAGTGCTAAACAAGGGACAGGGGGCTACTATGGCTACACCTTC. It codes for CSAKQGTGGYYGYTF.

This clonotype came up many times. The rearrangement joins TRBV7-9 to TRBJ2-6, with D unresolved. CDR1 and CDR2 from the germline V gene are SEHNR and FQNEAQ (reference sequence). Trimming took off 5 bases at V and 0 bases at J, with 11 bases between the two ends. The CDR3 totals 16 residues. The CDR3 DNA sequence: TGTGCCAGCAGCCCACGGACGGTCTCTGGGGCCAACGTCCTGACTTTC. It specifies CASSPRTVSGANVLTF.

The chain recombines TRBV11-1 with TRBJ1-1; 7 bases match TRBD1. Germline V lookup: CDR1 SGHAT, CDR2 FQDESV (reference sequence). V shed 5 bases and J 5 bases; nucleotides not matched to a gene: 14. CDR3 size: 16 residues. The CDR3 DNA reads TGTGCCAGCAGCCACGGCTGGACAGGAGCGTTTACTGAAGCTTTCTTT. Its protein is CASSHGWTGAFTEAFF.

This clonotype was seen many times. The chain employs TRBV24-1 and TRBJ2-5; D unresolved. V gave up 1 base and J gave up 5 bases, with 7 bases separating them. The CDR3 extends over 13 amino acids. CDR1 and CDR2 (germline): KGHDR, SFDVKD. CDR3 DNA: TGTGCCACCAGTGATTTACAGTTGGAGACCCAGTACTTC. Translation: CATSDLQLETQYF.

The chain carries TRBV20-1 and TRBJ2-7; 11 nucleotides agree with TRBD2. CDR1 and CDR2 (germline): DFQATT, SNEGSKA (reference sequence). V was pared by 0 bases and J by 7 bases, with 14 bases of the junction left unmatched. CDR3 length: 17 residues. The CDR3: CSARDRLAGGFFREQYF. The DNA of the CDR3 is TGCAGTGCTAGAGATCGGCTAGCGGGGGGATTTTTTAGGGAGCAGTACTTC.

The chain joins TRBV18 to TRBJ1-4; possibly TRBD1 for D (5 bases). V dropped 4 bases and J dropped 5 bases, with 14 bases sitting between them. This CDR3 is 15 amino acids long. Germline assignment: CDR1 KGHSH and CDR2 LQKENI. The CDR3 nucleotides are TGTGCCAGCTCACGGGGAGTCAGGGAGAATGAAAAACTGTTTTTT. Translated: CASSRGVRENEKLFF.

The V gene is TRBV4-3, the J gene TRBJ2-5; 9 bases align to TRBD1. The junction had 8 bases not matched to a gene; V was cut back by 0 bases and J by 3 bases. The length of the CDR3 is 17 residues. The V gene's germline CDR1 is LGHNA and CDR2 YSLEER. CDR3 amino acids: CASSQDLSGTGKETQYF. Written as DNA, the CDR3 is TGCGCCAGCAGCCAAGATCTGAGCGGGACAGGGAAAGAGACCCAGTACTTC.

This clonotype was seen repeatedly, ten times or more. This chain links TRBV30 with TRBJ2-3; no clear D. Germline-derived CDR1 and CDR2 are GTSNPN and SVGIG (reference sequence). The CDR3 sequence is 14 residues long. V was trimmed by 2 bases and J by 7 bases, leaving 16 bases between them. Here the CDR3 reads CAWSTGPDFYTQYF. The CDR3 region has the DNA TGTGCCTGGAGTACGGGCCCTGACTTTTATACGCAGTATTTT. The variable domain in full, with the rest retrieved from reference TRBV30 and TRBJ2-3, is SQTIHQWPATLVQPVGSPLSLECTVEGTSNPNLYWYRQAAGRGLQLLFYSVGIGQISSEVPQNLSASRPQDRQFILSSKKLLLSDSGFYLCAWSTGPDFYTQYFGPGTRLTVL.

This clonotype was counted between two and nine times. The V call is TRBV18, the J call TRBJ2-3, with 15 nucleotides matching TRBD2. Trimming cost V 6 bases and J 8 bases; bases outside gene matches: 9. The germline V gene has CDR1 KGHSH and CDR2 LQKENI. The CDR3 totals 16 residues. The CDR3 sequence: CASSGGTSGRRSTQYF. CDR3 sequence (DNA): TGTGCCAGCTCCGGCGGGACTAGCGGGAGGAGGAGTACGCAGTATTTT.

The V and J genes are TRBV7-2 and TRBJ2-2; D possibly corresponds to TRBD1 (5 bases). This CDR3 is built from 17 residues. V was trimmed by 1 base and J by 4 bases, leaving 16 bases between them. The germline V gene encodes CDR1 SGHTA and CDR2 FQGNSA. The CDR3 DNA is TGTGCCAGCAGCTTAGAAGGGGCTAGTGTGGGCACCGGGGAGCTGTTTTTT. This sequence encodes CASSLEGASVGTGELFF.

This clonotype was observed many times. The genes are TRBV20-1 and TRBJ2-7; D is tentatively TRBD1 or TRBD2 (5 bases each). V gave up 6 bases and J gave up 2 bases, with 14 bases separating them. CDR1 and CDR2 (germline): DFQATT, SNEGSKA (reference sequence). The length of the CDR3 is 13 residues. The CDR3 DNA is TGCAGTGCCAGGGAGAGGGACCCCTACGAGCAGTACTTC. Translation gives CSARERDPYEQYF.